The subject of this entry is one T cell receptor (beta chain). Its antigen remains unknown. These data belong to a study of cytomegalovirus exposure and HLA in healthy donors. Study-wide results and limits: Accurate prediction of HLA-A and HLA-B alleles (for most subjects) was reportedly achieved from TCR beta sequences. Published work reported that the classifier diagnosed cytomegalovirus status with high specificity and sensitivity. In an earlier analysis, about 87% or about 30%: the productive usage of most TCR beta V segments.

Between the trimmed V and J ends, which lost 6 bases and 0 bases, there was a span of 11 bases. This CDR3 region has 15 residues. CDR1 is MNHNS, CDR2 SASEGT, per germline. Amplification used 60 Vbeta primers and 13 Jbeta primers. Repertoires were generated with immunoSEQ multiplex PCR, while TCRdb's copy carries only in-frame clones and drops some. Among tens of thousands of clones listed, around 68% were seen once. Source material: PBMCs. The clonotype comes from a woman between 40 and 55 years old in good health and CMV-seropositive. The rearrangement joins TRBV6-1 to TRBJ2-2, with a tentative D call TRBD2 (5 bases). The CDR3 loop reads CASRPPGTNTGELFF. CDR3 in DNA: TGTGCCAGCAGACCCCCCGGGACGAACACCGGGGAGCTGTTTTTT.